The next 18 T cell receptor beta chains were all read from a single sample in a study of T cells in Graves' hyperthyroidism and ophthalmopathy. Researchers took RNA transcripts and amplified the TCR beta CDR3 regions from them. The TCR CDR3 was amplified in a first-round RT-PCR using the HTBI primer set. TCRdb reprocessed the multiplex PCR reads via MiXCR and lists one record per CDR3 protein. The sample contains a few hundred thousand distinct CDR3 sequences, over 20% of which appear only once. Source material: blood. The receptors originated from a woman aged 45-60 years with Graves' hyperthyroidism.

This clonotype showed up many times. This chain uses TRBV7-2 with TRBJ2-5; 10 bases match TRBD2. CDR1 is SGHTA, CDR2 FQGNSA, per germline. The V gene end was trimmed by 1 base and the J gene end by 3 bases; junction bases not matched to a gene: 2. The CDR3 is 15 residues long. CDR3 DNA: TGTGCCAGCAGCTTAGATCTAGCGGGGGAAGAGACCCAGTACTTC. Translating it yields CASSLDLAGEETQYF.

Of note for this clonotype: One end of the junction does not line up with germline, which may come from a read error. The CDR3 DNA reads TGCGCCAGCAGCTTGGGACAGCTGAACGCTGAAGCTTTCTTT. This codes for CASSLGQLNAEAFF. The chain couples TRBV5-1 to TRBJ1-1, with a possible D match to TRBD1 (5 bases). This CDR3 is 14 amino acids long. Germline CDR1 and CDR2: SGHRS and YFSETQ.

The J gene is TRBJ1-2, the V gene TRBV24-1; perhaps TRBD1 as D (5 bases). There are 13 residues in the CDR3. Germline CDR1 reads KGHDR; CDR2 reads SFDVKD. V lost 5 bases and J lost 4, with 10 bases in between. In DNA, the CDR3 is TGTGCCACCAGTGTCGGGACGGGCTATGGCTACACCTTC. Amino acid sequence: CATSVGTGYGYTF.

This clonotype has ten or more counts. Relative to the germline gene, one junction end is altered; a read error may explain this. The chain is built from TRBV24-1 and TRBJ1-6, with D possibly TRBD1 on 5 matching bases. Germline assignment: CDR1 KGHDR and CDR2 SFDVKD. This CDR3 has 10 amino acids. The CDR3 DNA reads as TGTGCCACCGACCCCCAGGGATTGGACTTT. It translates to CATDPQGLDF.

This clonotype was seen at least ten times. In nucleotides, the CDR3 is TGTGCCAGCAGATACCACGACAGGGGCTATAGCAATCAGCCCCAGCATTTT. Its protein is CASRYHDRGYSNQPQHF. V is TRBV6-1 and J is TRBJ1-5; 8 bases line up with TRBD1. V lost 6 bases and J lost 0; bases outside the gene matches: 10. The V gene's germline CDR1 is MNHNS and CDR2 SASEGT. The CDR3 length is 17 residues.

In its sample, this clonotype was seen many times. This chain uses TRBV27 with TRBJ2-4, with TRBD1 matching over 8 bases. The CDR3 consists of 18 residues. Trimming at V came to 3 bases and at J to 2 bases, leaving 12 bases not matched to a gene. In germline, CDR1 is MNHEY, CDR2 SMNVEV (reference sequence). The CDR3 DNA sequence: TGTGCCAGCAGTTTCGGCGGTTTGGGACAGGATTCCAAAAACATTCAGTACTTC. It yields the protein CASSFGGLGQDSKNIQYF.

This clonotype showed up many times. V is TRBV28 and J is TRBJ2-7; 8 bases fit TRBD1. CDR1 and CDR2 from the germline V gene are MDHEN and SYDVKM. CDR3 length: 14 amino acids. The ends lost 8 bases at V and 5 bases at J; junction bases unmatched: 11. CDR3 residues: CASFPGQAPHEQYF. CDR3 bases: TGTGCCAGCTTCCCGGGACAGGCCCCCCACGAGCAGTACTTC.

This clonotype came up many times. The rearrangement uses TRBV5-5 and TRBJ2-7; D is uncertain. Trimming shortened V by 2 bases and J by 3 bases, and 9 bases separated the two germline ends. The CDR3 spans 13 residues. Germline V gene lookup returns CDR1 SGHKS and CDR2 YYEKEE (reference sequence). CDR3 DNA sequence: TGTGCCAGCAGCTTCGGGCAGCACTACGAGCAGTACTTC. Residues: CASSFGQHYEQYF. Supplemented by reference TRBV5-5 and TRBJ2-7, the full variable domain reads DAGVTQSPTHLIKTRGQQVTLRCSPISGHKSVSWYQQVLGQGPQFIFQYYEKEERGRGNFPDRFSARQFPNYSSELNVNALLLGDSALYLCASSFGQHYEQYFGPGTRLTVT.

CDR3 bases: TGTGCCAGCAGTACTGGACACATTAGCACAGATACGCAGTATTTT. Amino acids: CASSTGHISTDTQYF. The chain recombines TRBV2 with TRBJ2-3, with D possibly being TRBD1 (5 bases). Looked up from germline, CDR1 is SNHLY and CDR2 is FYNNEI. V was trimmed by 5 bases and J by 0 bases, leaving 12 bases between them. The CDR3 extends over 15 amino acids.

The chain employs TRBV6-2 or TRBV6-3 and TRBJ1-2, with TRBD1 matching 7 bases. J gave up 8 bases and V 5 bases, and 14 bases lay outside the gene matches. The CDR3 contains 15 residues. The germline gives CDR1 MNHEY, CDR2 SVGEGT. The CDR3 DNA follows: TGTGCCAGCAGTGACCACGGGACAGTTGATTACGGCTACACCTTC. Its protein is CASSDHGTVDYGYTF.

The chain employs TRBV7-8 and TRBJ2-2, with a weak D call TRBD2 (5 bases). The CDR3 is 13 residues long. The V end lost 1 base, the J end lost 7 bases, and 7 bases lay between the germline ends. CDR1 is SGHVS and CDR2 is FQNEAQ in the germline V gene. The CDR3 DNA reads TGTGCCAGCAGCTTAGACGGGGTCGGGGAGCTGTTTTTT. This codes for CASSLDGVGELFF. Filled out from reference TRBV7-8 and TRBJ2-2, the complete variable domain reads GAGVSQSPRYKVAKRGQDVALRCDPISGHVSLFWYQQALGQGPEFLTYFQNEAQLDKSGLPSDRFFAERPEGSVSTLKIQRTQQEDSAVYLCASSLDGVGELFFGEGSRLTVL.

The J gene is TRBJ2-7, the V gene TRBV18, with D perhaps TRBD1 (6 bases). V lost 2 bases and J lost 6, with 17 bases in between. The germline V gene encodes CDR1 KGHSH and CDR2 LQKENI. The CDR3 loop spans 15 amino acids. The CDR3 DNA sequence: TGTGCCAGCTCACCATCTCCCCAGGGGTGGGTCGAGCAGTACTTC. This translates into CASSPSPQGWVEQYF.

This clonotype appeared a few times. The chain is built from TRBV12-3 or TRBV12-4 and TRBJ2-6; 7 nucleotides line up with TRBD1. The V and J ends lost 6 bases and 0 bases, in that order; junction bases with no gene match: 11. The CDR3 has 18 residues. CDR3 nucleotides: TGTGCCAGCAGACTATACAGGGGTTGGTTCTCTGGGGCCAACGTCCTGACTTTC. Amino acid sequence: CASRLYRGWFSGANVLTF.

This chain connects TRBV6-2 or TRBV6-3 to TRBJ1-1; TRBD1 matches at 7 bases. The J segment lost 6 bases and the V segment lost 11 bases, leaving 12 bases of the junction unmatched. Germline V lookup: CDR1 MNHEY, CDR2 SVGEGT. The CDR3 extends over 13 amino acids. This chain's CDR3 is CAGRRQGVAEAFF. DNA of the CDR3: TGTGCCGGAAGAAGACAGGGCGTTGCTGAAGCTTTCTTT.

This clonotype was counted only a few times. V gene TRBV5-1 combines with J gene TRBJ2-1; 15 bases line up with TRBD2. With V trimmed by 2 bases and J by 9 bases, 6 bases remained unmatched. The CDR3 spans 16 residues. CDR1 is SGHRS, CDR2 YFSETQ, per germline. The CDR3 region is CASSLPGLAGGGEQFF. The CDR3 region has the DNA TGCGCCAGCAGCTTACCGGGACTAGCGGGGGGTGGTGAGCAGTTCTTC. Full variable domain (outside the CDR3, taken from reference TRBV5-1 and TRBJ2-1): KAGVTQTPRYLIKTRGQQVTLSCSPISGHRSVSWYQQTPGQGLQFLFEYFSETQRNKGNFPGRFSGRQFSNSRSEMNVSTLELGDSALYLCASSLPGLAGGGEQFFGPGTRLTVL.

This clonotype was detected ten times or more. The chain couples TRBV6-1 to TRBJ1-1; the match to TRBD1 covers 9 bases. Germline CDR1 and CDR2: MNHNS and SASEGT. There are 13 residues in the CDR3. Unmatched junction bases numbered 4, after V lost 10 bases and J lost 1 base. In DNA, the CDR3 is TGTGCCACCACACAGGGGGCGAACACTGAAGCTTTCTTT. It yields the protein CATTQGANTEAFF.

This clonotype has at least ten counts. The chain combines TRBV27 with TRBJ2-7; D remains unclear. The CDR3 runs 11 residues. The germline V gene has CDR1 MNHEY and CDR2 SMNVEV (reference sequence). V shed 7 bases and J shed 0 bases, with 4 bases lying between them. The CDR3 loop reads CASTRSYEQYF. The CDR3 DNA reads as TGTGCCAGCACCCGCTCCTACGAGCAGTACTTC.

The chain uses TRBV20-1 and TRBJ1-5, with D uncertain. The CDR3 is 13 residues long. Trimming removed 4 bases from V and 1 base from J, with 8 bases in between. Germline lookup yields CDR1 DFQATT and CDR2 SNEGSKA (reference sequence). The chain's CDR3 is CSAIGGSNQPQHF. In DNA, the CDR3 is TGCAGTGCTATCGGCGGGAGCAATCAGCCCCAGCATTTT.